A selection of T cell receptor beta chains follows, all from one sample in a study of T cell responses to AZD1222 COVID-19 vaccine. Clones were read by immunoSEQ multiplex PCR, and TCRdb kept only the in-frame ones, dropping some. The data hold about 150,000 clones, with 92% observed a single time. The specimen comprised peripheral blood, sampled 28 days after the second AZD1222 dose. Source of these receptors: an adult who received the AZD1222 COVID-19 vaccine. CDR3s include the opening cysteine and the closing phenylalanine or tryptophan. Each record gives: J gene, D gene, CDR3 length, V gene, clone size, CDR3 DNA, CDR3 protein. The D gene is left open where the match is weak. A row's size may be missing; if present it is once, few, many or a size class.

TRBJ2-5,-,12,TRBV14,-,TGTGCCAGCAGCCAAGCAGGAGAGACCCAGTACTTC,CASSQAGETQYF
TRBJ2-1,TRBD2,15,TRBV19,-,TGTGCCAGTAGTACGAGCGGGAGGGCACGCAATGAGCAGTTCTTC,CASSTSGRARNEQFF
TRBJ1-4,TRBD1,14,TRBV5-1,few,TGCGCCAGCAGCCCGGGACAGGGAGGTGAAAAACTGTTTTTT,CASSPGQGGEKLFF
TRBJ1-1,TRBD1,17,TRBV5-1,-,TGCGCCAGCAGCTTGGCTCGGGACAGGGGCATGAACACTGAAGCTTTCTTT,CASSLARDRGMNTEAFF
TRBJ1-4,TRBD1,14,TRBV5-1,-,TGCGCCAGCAGCTTGATGCAGGGGGATGAAAAACTGTTTTTT,CASSLMQGDEKLFF
TRBJ2-7,-,15,TRBV10-3,-,TGTGCCATCAGTGAGTCTACTCGAATGCACTACGAGCAGTACTTC,CAISESTRMHYEQYF
TRBJ1-2,-,16,TRBV15,-,TGTGCCACCAGCAGGTATTCGGCGGCCGCCAACTATGGCTACACCTTC,CATSRYSAAANYGYTF
TRBJ2-6,-,14,TRBV6-5,-,TGTGCCAGCACCTTGACGCCTGGGGCCAACGTCCTGACTTTC,CASTLTPGANVLTF
TRBJ1-6,-,15,TRBV18,-,TGTGCCAGCTCCCTAAGGGGATGGAATAATTCACCCCTCCACTTT,CASSLRGWNNSPLHF
TRBJ2-1,-,14,TRBV5-1,-,TGCGCCAGCAGCTTGTCAAGCTCCTACAATGAGCAGTTCTTC,CASSLSSSYNEQFF
TRBJ1-3,TRBD1,16,TRBV10-3,-,TGTGCCGGGGGGACAGGGCCCACCGGGTCTGGAAACACCATATATTTT,CAGGTGPTGSGNTIYF
TRBJ1-4,TRBD1,15,TRBV6-5,-,TGTGCCAGCCTCTACCCGGGACAGGGTTACGAAAAACTGTTTTTT,CASLYPGQGYEKLFF
TRBJ2-3,-,10,TRBV7-9,-,TGTGCCAGCCAGACAGATACGCAGTATTTT,CASQTDTQYF
TRBJ2-6,-,14,TRBV18,-,TGTGCCAGCTCACTCCGCTCTGGGGCCAACGTCCTGACTTTC,CASSLRSGANVLTF
TRBJ1-4,-,16,TRBV12-2,-,TGTGCAAGTCGCTTAGGGAGTGTCGGGAGGAATGAAAAACTGTTTTTT,CASRLGSVGRNEKLFF
TRBJ1-5,-,13,TRBV6-1,-,TGTGCCAGCAGTGAGTCTGACCGGGAACCCCAGCATTTT,CASSESDREPQHF
TRBJ2-2,-,16,TRBV5-1,once,TGCGCCAGCAGCTTGGTTCAGGGGCGGAGCACCGGGGAGCTGTTTTTT,CASSLVQGRSTGELFF